This T cell receptor beta chain was captured by sequencing in a study of brain metastases from non-small cell lung cancer. This clone was detected a few times. No antigen is known for it. Findings of the study overall: Brain metastases had lower T-cell infiltration than primary tumors. Metastases had sparse T cells but largely shared repertoires with primaries.

TCRdb's table, derived via immunoSEQ multiplex PCR, lists solely in-frame clones and lacks some. The data show roughly 4,500 clones, with around 90% seen just once and approximately 3.6% held by the top ten. The material sequenced was primary lung tumor tissue. The clonotype originates from a donor aged 40 or older with non-small cell lung cancer.

The CDR3 DNA reads as TGTGCCAGCAGCCCATCCTGGGGGGGAGCTTTCTTT. This encodes CASSPSWGGAFF. The J gene is TRBJ1-1, the V gene TRBV6-5; D perhaps matches TRBD1 (5 bases). This CDR3 is built from 12 residues. Per germline, CDR1 MNHEY and CDR2 SVGAGI. Trimming left V 6 bases short and J 10 bases short, with 15 bases between.